Here is one TCR beta chain with its context. Its antigen target is currently unknown. Nothing much larger sits one base from this clone, and base qualities are not available. The entry originates in a study of T cells in Graves' hyperthyroidism and ophthalmopathy (dated by TCRdb to the late 2010s). About the full investigation: Peripheral blood samples were taken at the time of initial diagnosis, prior to any treatment. A discovery cohort of around 98 patients, approximately 45 with Graves' ophthalmopathy and 55 to 60 with stable Graves' hyperthyroidism, was used to find distinguishing TCR V-J signatures. Prospective prediction of ophthalmopathy was tested in an independent validation cohort of about 19 hyperthyroidism patients and 17 patients who later progressed to ophthalmopathy. The 100 or so discovery patients were divided at random into training and test sets in a 7:3 ratio. The study also compared thyroid tissue and blood T-cell repertoires from more than 5 Graves' hyperthyroidism patients. After blood sampling, hyperthyroidism patients were treated with methimazole at a starting dose of 30 mg daily, and ophthalmopathy patients were treated with high-dose intravenous methylprednisolone. TCR Vbeta CDR3 sequencing of 120 to 150 peripheral blood samples (around 45 ophthalmopathy, under 80 hyperthyroidism and roughly 17 progressor patients) is reported in the paper.

Paper-wide results and their limitations: Most expanded thyroid clonotypes (frequency above 0.001) were also detected in blood, suggesting blood repertoires may reflect thyroid immune responses. In validation, the model predicted progression to ophthalmopathy with roughly 70% sensitivity and 72% to 85% specificity, a median of about six months before onset. A model built on a 13 V-J signature distinguished ophthalmopathy from stable hyperthyroidism, reaching approximately 89% sensitivity and around 81% specificity in cross-validation and 80%/75% in testing. Sample size was not statistically predetermined, and investigators were not blinded to group allocation.

The CDR3 starts with the cysteine, ends with the phenylalanine, and has 15 residues. Of the read, only the CDR3 DNA is kept; its 45 bases are in frame from base 1. V has 1 base trimmed and J has 6 bases trimmed; junction bases matching no gene number 4. CDR1 and CDR2 are read off the germline V gene as SGHVS and FQNEAQ. A patient counted as having stable Graves' hyperthyroidism if no progression to ophthalmopathy occurred over 18 months of follow-up. Hyperthyroidism patients were newly diagnosed, with disease duration under 2 months, and aged 18 to 65 years. Any patient with an uncontrolled infection, another autoimmune disease, pregnancy or lactation was excluded. Clinical symptoms, serum thyroxine and TRAb, thyroid ultrasound, and orbital computed tomography formed the basis for the diagnoses. PBMCs were separated from approximately 9.9 ml of fresh peripheral blood using Ficoll-Paque density gradient centrifugation. Trizol reagent was used to extract total RNA, and RNA quality was then checked on an Agilent 2100 Bioanalyzer.

The TCR beta CDR3 regions were amplified from RNA transcripts. For the first round of RT-PCR on the TCR CDR3, the HTBI primer set was used together with the Qiagen OneStep RT-PCR kit. Libraries were constructed in a second round of multiplex PCR, after which size selection and purification were performed. Sequencing of the libraries was done on an Illumina HiSeq2000 using paired-end 100 bp reads. The authors' pipeline ran thus. SOAPnuke was used to process the raw data, with reads discarded if the reads contained adapters or uncalled bases, had a mean Phred below 15, or lacked an exact constant-primer or identifier match. High-quality paired reads were merged with COPE v1.2.5, and unique nucleotide sequences were defined as clonotypes. Clonotypes were aligned to IMGT TRBV, TRBD and TRBJ reference segments using MiTCR v1.1. The analysis was restricted to V-J combinations with a frequency above 0.0001, which together covered 98% to 99.2% of the repertoires. The TCS score was defined as F50 (clonal expansion) divided by E x V (chaos), with BLOSUM62-based TCRdist calculated between CDR3 peptides within each V-J. Welch's t-statistics and random forest reduced roughly 500 V-J features to 13, which were used in a naive Bayes classifier (R e1071). TCRdb reanalyzed the raw reads on its own, using fastp at Q25 for trimming and MiXCR for clone calling, and kept in-frame beta chains. Rows merge per CDR3 protein into single entries with the most common DNA and genes. The V and J calls were not made by the authors but by TCRdb's processing. Here the sample has 500,000 to 700,000 distinct CDR3 sequences; around 15% occur a single time. 15% to 20% of the sample is in the top ten clones.

The receptor's source is a young woman with Graves' hyperthyroidism. Sequenced sample: blood. The rearrangement combines TRBV7-8 with TRBJ2-7, with 12 bases in between that match TRBD1. The CDR3 region reads CASSLVGQGAGEQYF. DNA sequence: TGTGCCAGCAGCTTAGTGGGACAGGGGGCTGGCGAGCAGTACTTC.